A single sample gave rise to the 16 T cell receptor beta chains below, sequenced in a study of T cell responses to AZD1222 COVID-19 vaccine. Assay used: immunoSEQ multiplex PCR; TCRdb lists only in-frame clones, some missing. Among some 170,000 clones listed, over 85% were seen once. Material: peripheral blood, obtained on day 0 of AZD1222 vaccination. The receptors were sampled from an adult in good health.

The chain couples TRBV27 to TRBJ2-1, with TRBD2 identical over 11 bases. The germline V gene encodes CDR1 MNHEY and CDR2 SMNVEV (reference sequence). The CDR3 extends over 15 amino acids. V shed 2 bases, J shed 5 bases, and the junction held 2 bases outside the gene matches. The CDR3 bases are TGTGCCAGCAGTTTAACTAGCGGGGGCCACAATGAGCAGTTCTTC. Its protein product is CASSLTSGGHNEQFF.

The chain has TRBV9 and TRBJ2-7; no clear D. V lost 0 bases and J 3 bases, leaving 7 bases between the germline ends. The CDR3 is 13 amino acids. Germline CDR1 reads SGDLS; CDR2 reads YYNGEE. The CDR3 DNA reads as TGTGCCAGCAGCGTAGCGCTAAGCTACGAGCAGTACTTC. Its protein product is CASSVALSYEQYF.

The V and J genes are TRBV7-9 and TRBJ1-1; D possibly corresponds to TRBD1 (5 bases). Trimming took 6 bases from V and 1 from J, leaving 9 bases between them. Germline values: CDR1 SEHNR, CDR2 FQNEAQ (reference sequence). This CDR3 contains 13 residues. DNA of the CDR3: TGTGCCAGCAGTGGGGCCGAGAACACTGAAGCTTTCTTT. Amino acid sequence: CASSGAENTEAFF.

This clone was counted a single time. The chain employs TRBV10-2 and TRBJ2-2; 10 bases align to TRBD2. Germline values: CDR1 WSHSY, CDR2 SAAADI. The trim removed 0 bases at V and 4 bases at J, leaving 5 bases unmatched. The CDR3 is made up of 17 amino acids. CDR3: CASSESESGRATGELFF. Written as DNA, the CDR3 is TGCGCCAGCAGTGAGTCGGAGAGCGGGAGGGCCACCGGGGAGCTGTTTTTT.

The CDR3 DNA is TGTGCCAGCAGTCCAAGACGGAATAATTCACCCCTCCACTTT. Its protein is CASSPRRNNSPLHF. This chain joins TRBV2 and TRBJ1-6; D remains ambiguous. Germline V lookup: CDR1 SNHLY, CDR2 FYNNEI. Trimming stripped 5 bases from V and 5 bases from J, with 10 bases between. The CDR3 runs to 14 residues. The whole variable domain, filled in from reference TRBV2 and TRBJ1-6, reads EPEVTQTPSHQVTQMGQEVILRCVPISNHLYFYWYRQILGQKVEFLVSFYNNEISEKSEIFDDQFSVERPDGSNFTLKIRSTKLEDSAMYFCASSPRRNNSPLHFGNGTRLTVT.

The rearrangement links TRBV7-9 to TRBJ1-4; 7 nucleotides line up with TRBD1. Germline V lookup: CDR1 SEHNR, CDR2 FQNEAQ (reference sequence). Trimming removed 1 base from V and 4 bases from J; junction bases left unmatched: 3. This CDR3 has 15 amino acids. The CDR3 nucleotides are TGTGCCAGCAGCTTAGTGGACAGGCTTAATGAAAAACTGTTTTTT. Translating it yields CASSLVDRLNEKLFF.

This chain links TRBV9 with TRBJ2-7; 12 bases are a match to TRBD2. Germline CDR1 SGDLS, CDR2 YYNGEE. This CDR3 comprises 15 residues. J gave up 1 base and V 3 bases, and 2 bases lay outside the gene matches. CDR3 region: CASSGGLAGSYEQYF. The CDR3, as DNA: TGTGCCAGCAGCGGCGGACTAGCGGGATCCTACGAGCAGTACTTC. Complete variable domain (other parts from reference TRBV9 and TRBJ2-7): DSGVTQTPKHLITATGQRVTLRCSPRSGDLSVYWYQQSLDQGLQFLIQYYNGEERAKGNILERFSAQQFPDLHSELNLSSLELGDSALYFCASSGGLAGSYEQYFGPGTRLTVT.

This chain uses TRBV2 with TRBJ2-7; 7 positions agree with TRBD1. The V segment lost 6 bases and the J segment 5 bases; nucleotides outside the gene matches: 10. The germline V gene encodes CDR1 SNHLY and CDR2 FYNNEI. This CDR3 contains 14 residues. CDR3 sequence (DNA): TGTGCCAGCAGCCTGACAGGGTCGATCGACGAGCAGTACTTC. Protein: CASSLTGSIDEQYF.

This clone was counted between two and nine times. The V and J genes are TRBV27 and TRBJ2-7, with 7 positions matching TRBD2. The CDR3 has 15 residues. The trim removed 4 bases at V and 2 bases at J, leaving 8 bases unmatched. The germline V gene has CDR1 MNHEY and CDR2 SMNVEV (reference sequence). The CDR3 here is CASSSFRGGPYEQYF. The CDR3 coding sequence is TGTGCCAGCAGTTCGTTTCGGGGAGGGCCCTACGAGCAGTACTTC.

The genes are TRBV7-9 and TRBJ2-1; 10 nucleotides line up with TRBD2. The ends lost 4 bases at V and 4 bases at J; junction bases unmatched: 16. The germline V gene encodes CDR1 SEHNR and CDR2 FQNEAQ (reference sequence). This CDR3 spans 19 amino acids. CDR3 protein: CASSSQGGGLAEQYNEQFF. The CDR3 DNA reads TGTGCCAGCAGCTCCCAGGGGGGAGGACTAGCGGAGCAGTACAATGAGCAGTTCTTC.

This clone was seen once. The chain joins TRBV18 to TRBJ2-7, with a tentative D call TRBD1 (6 bases). Trimming stripped 1 base from V and 2 bases from J, with 9 bases between. The germline V gene encodes CDR1 KGHSH and CDR2 LQKENI. This CDR3 has 14 amino acids. CDR3 sequence reads: CASSPLDSTYEQYF. In nucleotides, the CDR3 is TGTGCCAGCTCACCACTGGACAGCACCTACGAGCAGTACTTC.

This clone was observed a single time. This chain uses TRBV4-1 with TRBJ2-1; a possible D gene is TRBD1 (6 bases). CDR1 is MGHRA, CDR2 YSYEKL, per germline. There are 17 residues in the CDR3. V was shortened by 2 bases and J by 0 bases, with 14 bases between the two germline ends. Here the CDR3 reads CASSQRRGESSYNEQFF. DNA of the CDR3: TGCGCCAGCAGCCAACGCAGGGGCGAGAGCTCCTACAATGAGCAGTTCTTC.

The J gene is TRBJ2-3, the V gene TRBV15; D call uncertain. Looked up from germline, CDR1 is LNHNV and CDR2 is YYDKDF (reference sequence). V lost 0 bases to trimming and J lost 2 bases, with 12 bases between them. The CDR3 runs 16 residues. CDR3: CATSRDIPLNTDTQYF. The CDR3 DNA reads as TGTGCCACCAGCAGAGATATTCCCCTAAACACAGATACGCAGTATTTT.

The genes are TRBV5-4 and TRBJ2-5; a possible D gene is TRBD2 (5 bases). The germline CDR1 and CDR2 sequences are SGHNT and YYREEE (reference sequence). Trimming took 2 bases from V and 2 from J, leaving 10 bases between them. The CDR3 totals 14 residues. The CDR3 DNA follows: TGTGCCAGCAGCTTCAGGACTCGACAAGAGACCCAGTACTTC. Translated: CASSFRTRQETQYF.

This chain uses TRBV24-1 with TRBJ1-4; TRBD1 is a possible D gene (5 bases). Germline lookup yields CDR1 KGHDR and CDR2 SFDVKD. Trimming pared 2 bases from V and 6 bases from J, leaving 18 bases between. This CDR3 is 17 amino acids long. The CDR3 DNA follows: TGTGCCACCAGTGATTCATGGCCTCCGCGGGGGTATGAAAAACTGTTTTTT. As protein: CATSDSWPPRGYEKLFF.

This clone showed up just once. The CDR3 region has the DNA TGTGCCAGCAGTGAAGCTGGGACTAGCGGGCGGTACAATGAGCAGTTCTTC. As protein: CASSEAGTSGRYNEQFF. This chain uses TRBV6-1 with TRBJ2-1, with 12 bases fitting TRBD2. The junction had 4 bases not matched to a gene; V was cut back by 0 bases and J by 4 bases. The germline V gene encodes CDR1 MNHNS and CDR2 SASEGT. The CDR3 is 17 residues long.